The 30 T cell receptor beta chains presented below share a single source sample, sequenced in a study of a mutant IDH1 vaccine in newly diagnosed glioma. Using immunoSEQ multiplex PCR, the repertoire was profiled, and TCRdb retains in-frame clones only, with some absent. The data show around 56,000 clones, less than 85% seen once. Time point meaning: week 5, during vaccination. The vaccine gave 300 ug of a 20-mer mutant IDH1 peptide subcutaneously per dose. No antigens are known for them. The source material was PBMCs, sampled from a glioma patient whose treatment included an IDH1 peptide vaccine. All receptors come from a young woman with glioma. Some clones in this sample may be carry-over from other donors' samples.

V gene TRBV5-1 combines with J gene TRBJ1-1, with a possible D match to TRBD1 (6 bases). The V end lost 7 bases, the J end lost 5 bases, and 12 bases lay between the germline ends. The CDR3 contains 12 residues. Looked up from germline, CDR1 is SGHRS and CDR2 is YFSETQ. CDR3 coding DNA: TGCGCCAGCTCCGTGGGGACAACTGAAGCTTTCTTT. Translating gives CASSVGTTEAFF.

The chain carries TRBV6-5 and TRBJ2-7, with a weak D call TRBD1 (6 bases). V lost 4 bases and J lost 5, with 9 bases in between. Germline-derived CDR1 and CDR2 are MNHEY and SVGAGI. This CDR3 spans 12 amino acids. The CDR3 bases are TGTGCCAGCAGTTTCGGGACAAACGAGCAGTACTTC. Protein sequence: CASSFGTNEQYF.

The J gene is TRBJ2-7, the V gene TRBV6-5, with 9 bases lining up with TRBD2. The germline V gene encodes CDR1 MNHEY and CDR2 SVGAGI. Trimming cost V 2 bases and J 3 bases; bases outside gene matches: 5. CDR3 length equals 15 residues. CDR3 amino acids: CASSYGLAGIYEQYF. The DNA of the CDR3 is TGTGCCAGCAGTTACGGGCTAGCGGGAATCTACGAGCAGTACTTC.

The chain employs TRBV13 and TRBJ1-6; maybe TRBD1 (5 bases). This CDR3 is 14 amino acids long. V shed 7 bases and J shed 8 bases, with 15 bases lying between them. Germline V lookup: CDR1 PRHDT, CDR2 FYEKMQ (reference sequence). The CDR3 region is CASTSGLGDSPLHF. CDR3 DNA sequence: TGTGCCAGCACCTCGGGGCTGGGGGATTCACCCCTCCACTTT.

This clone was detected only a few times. The CDR3 sequence is CASSIGGQGVGYQETQYF. Here the CDR3 DNA reads TGTGCCAGTAGTATCGGAGGACAGGGGGTGGGGTACCAAGAGACCCAGTACTTC. The chain combines TRBV19 with TRBJ2-5; TRBD1 matches at 10 bases. CDR3 length equals 18 residues. J was trimmed by 0 bases and V by 3 bases; bases with no gene match: 10. Germline V CDR1 and CDR2: LNHDA, SQIVND (reference sequence).

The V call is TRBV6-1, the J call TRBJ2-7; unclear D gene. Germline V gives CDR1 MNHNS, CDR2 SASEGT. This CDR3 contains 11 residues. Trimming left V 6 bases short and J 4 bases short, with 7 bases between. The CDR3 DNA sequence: TGTGCCAGCAGAAGGGATTACGAGCAGTACTTC. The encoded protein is CASRRDYEQYF.

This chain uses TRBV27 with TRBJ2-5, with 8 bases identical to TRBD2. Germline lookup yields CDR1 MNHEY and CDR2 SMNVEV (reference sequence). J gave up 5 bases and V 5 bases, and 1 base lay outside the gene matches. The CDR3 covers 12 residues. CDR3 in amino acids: CASSRGGETQYF. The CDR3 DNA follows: TGTGCCAGCAGTCGGGGGGGGGAGACCCAGTACTTC.

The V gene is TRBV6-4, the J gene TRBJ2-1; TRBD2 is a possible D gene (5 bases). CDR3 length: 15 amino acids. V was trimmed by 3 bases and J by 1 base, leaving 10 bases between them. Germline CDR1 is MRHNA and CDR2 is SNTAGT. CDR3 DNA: TGTGCCAGCAGTGAGTTAAGCGGATCCTACAATGAGCAGTTCTTC. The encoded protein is CASSELSGSYNEQFF.

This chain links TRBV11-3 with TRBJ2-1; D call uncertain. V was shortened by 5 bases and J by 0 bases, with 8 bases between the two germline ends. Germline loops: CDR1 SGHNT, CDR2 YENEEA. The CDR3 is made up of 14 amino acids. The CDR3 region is CASSPLGSYNEQFF. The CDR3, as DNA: TGTGCCAGCAGCCCCCTCGGCTCCTACAATGAGCAGTTCTTC.

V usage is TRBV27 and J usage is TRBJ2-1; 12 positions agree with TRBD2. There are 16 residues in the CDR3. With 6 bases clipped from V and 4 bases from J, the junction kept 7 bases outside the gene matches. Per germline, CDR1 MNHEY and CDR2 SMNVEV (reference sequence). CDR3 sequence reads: CASSRPSGRAYNEQFF. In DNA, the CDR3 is TGTGCCAGCAGCCGACCTAGCGGGAGGGCATACAATGAGCAGTTCTTC.

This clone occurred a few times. CDR3 protein: CASSQEIGREDGYTF. The CDR3 DNA reads as TGCGCCAGCAGCCAAGAAATCGGCAGGGAGGACGGCTACACCTTC. The chain is built from TRBV4-3 and TRBJ1-2; possible D gene TRBD1, 5 bases. Germline CDR1 is LGHNA and CDR2 is YSLEER. This CDR3 is built from 15 residues. The V gene lost 0 bases and the J gene lost 8 bases, with 16 bases spanning the gap.

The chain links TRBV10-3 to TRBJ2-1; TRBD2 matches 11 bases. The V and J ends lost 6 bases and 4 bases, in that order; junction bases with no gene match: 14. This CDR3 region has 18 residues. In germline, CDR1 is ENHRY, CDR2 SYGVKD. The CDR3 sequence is CAISLLAGEGLGYNEQFF. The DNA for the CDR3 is TGTGCCATCAGCCTACTAGCGGGAGAGGGGTTGGGATACAATGAGCAGTTCTTC.

In DNA, the CDR3 is TGTGCCAGCAGCGTTGGGACTTTGGGGGGCGAGCAGTACTTC. Amino acid sequence: CASSVGTLGGEQYF. The V call is TRBV7-9, the J call TRBJ2-7, with D possibly matching TRBD2 (6 bases). The V end lost 5 bases, the J end lost 6 bases, and 17 bases lay between the germline ends. The CDR3 sequence is 14 residues long. Per germline, CDR1 SEHNR and CDR2 FQNEAQ (reference sequence).

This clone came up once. The CDR3: CAISATRGDTEAFF. In DNA, the CDR3 is TGTGCCATCAGTGCCACCAGGGGAGACACTGAAGCTTTCTTT. The chain employs TRBV10-3 and TRBJ1-1; a weak D match, TRBD1 (6 bases). The length of the CDR3 is 14 residues. In germline, CDR1 is ENHRY, CDR2 SYGVKD. V was pared by 4 bases and J by 3 bases, with 12 bases between.

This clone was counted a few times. As DNA, the CDR3 is TGTGCCACCAGCAGAGCCCTTGGGACAGGAGGCCACGAGCAGTACTTC. Translation: CATSRALGTGGHEQYF. The chain carries TRBV15 and TRBJ2-7, with 8 bases that match TRBD1. Trimming cost V 1 base and J 5 bases; bases outside gene matches: 10. Germline assignment: CDR1 LNHNV and CDR2 YYDKDF (reference sequence). The CDR3 covers 16 residues.

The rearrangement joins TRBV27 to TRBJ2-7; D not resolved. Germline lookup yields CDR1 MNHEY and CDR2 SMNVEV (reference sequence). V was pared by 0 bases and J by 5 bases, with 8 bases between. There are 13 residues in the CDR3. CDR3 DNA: TGTGCCAGCAGTTTATCGCAAAGGGACGAGCAGTACTTC. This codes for CASSLSQRDEQYF.

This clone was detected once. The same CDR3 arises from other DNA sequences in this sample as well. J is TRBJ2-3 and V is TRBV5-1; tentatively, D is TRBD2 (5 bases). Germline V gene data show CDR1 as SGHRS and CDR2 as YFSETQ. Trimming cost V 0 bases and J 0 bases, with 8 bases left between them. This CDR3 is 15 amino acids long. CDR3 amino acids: CASSLDSGSTDTQYF. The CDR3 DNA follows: TGCGCCAGCAGCTTGGACAGCGGCAGCACAGATACGCAGTATTTT.

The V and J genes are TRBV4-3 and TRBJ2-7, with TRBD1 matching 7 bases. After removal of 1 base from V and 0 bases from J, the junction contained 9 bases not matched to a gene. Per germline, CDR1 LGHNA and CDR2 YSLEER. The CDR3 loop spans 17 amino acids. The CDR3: CASSQALTGYSSYEQYF. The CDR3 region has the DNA TGCGCCAGCAGCCAAGCTCTGACAGGGTATAGCTCCTACGAGCAGTACTTC.

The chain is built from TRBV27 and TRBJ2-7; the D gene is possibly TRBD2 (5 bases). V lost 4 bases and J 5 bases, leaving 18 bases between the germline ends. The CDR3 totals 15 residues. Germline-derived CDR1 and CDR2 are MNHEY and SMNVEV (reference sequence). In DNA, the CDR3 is TGTGCCAGCAGTTCTCGGGCGGGTGTGATCCACGAGCAGTACTTC. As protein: CASSSRAGVIHEQYF.

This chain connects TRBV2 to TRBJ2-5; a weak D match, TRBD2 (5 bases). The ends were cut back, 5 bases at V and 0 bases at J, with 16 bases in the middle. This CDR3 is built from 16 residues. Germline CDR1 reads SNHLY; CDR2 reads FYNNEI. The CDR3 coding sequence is TGTGCCAGCAGTCCGCCCACGGGGTTAAACCAAGAGACCCAGTACTTC. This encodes CASSPPTGLNQETQYF.

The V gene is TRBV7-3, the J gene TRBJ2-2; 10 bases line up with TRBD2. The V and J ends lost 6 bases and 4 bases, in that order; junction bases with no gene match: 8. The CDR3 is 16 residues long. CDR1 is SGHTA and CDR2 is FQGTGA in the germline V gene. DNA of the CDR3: TGTGCCAGCAGACCTCTAGCGGGAGTCTCCACCGGGGAGCTGTTTTTT. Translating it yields CASRPLAGVSTGELFF.

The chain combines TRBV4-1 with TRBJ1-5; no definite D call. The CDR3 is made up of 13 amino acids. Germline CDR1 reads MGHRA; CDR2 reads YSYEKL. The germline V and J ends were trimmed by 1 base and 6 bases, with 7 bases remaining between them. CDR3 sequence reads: CASSQVWGQPQHF. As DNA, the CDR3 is TGCGCCAGCAGCCAAGTATGGGGTCAGCCCCAGCATTTT.

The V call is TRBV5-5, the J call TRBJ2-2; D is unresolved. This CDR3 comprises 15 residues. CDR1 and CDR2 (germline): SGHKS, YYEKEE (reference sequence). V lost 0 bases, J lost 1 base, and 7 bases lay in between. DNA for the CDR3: TGTGCCAGCAGCTTGGGGGTTCTGAACACCGGGGAGCTGTTTTTT. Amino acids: CASSLGVLNTGELFF. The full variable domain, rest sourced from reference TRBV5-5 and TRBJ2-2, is DAGVTQSPTHLIKTRGQQVTLRCSPISGHKSVSWYQQVLGQGPQFIFQYYEKEERGRGNFPDRFSARQFPNYSSELNVNALLLGDSALYLCASSLGVLNTGELFFGEGSRLTVL.

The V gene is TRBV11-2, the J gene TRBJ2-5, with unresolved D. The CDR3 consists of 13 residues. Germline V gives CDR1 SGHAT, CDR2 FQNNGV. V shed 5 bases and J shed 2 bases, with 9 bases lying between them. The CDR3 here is CASSPRAQETQYF. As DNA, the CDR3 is TGTGCCAGCAGCCCTCGGGCACAAGAGACCCAGTACTTC.

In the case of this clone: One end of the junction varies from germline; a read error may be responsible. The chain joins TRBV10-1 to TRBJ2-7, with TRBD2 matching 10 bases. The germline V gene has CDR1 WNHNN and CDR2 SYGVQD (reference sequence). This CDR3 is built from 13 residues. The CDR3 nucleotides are TGCGCCAGCAGTCCGACTAGCGGGTACGCGCAGTACTTC. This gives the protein CASSPTSGYAQYF.

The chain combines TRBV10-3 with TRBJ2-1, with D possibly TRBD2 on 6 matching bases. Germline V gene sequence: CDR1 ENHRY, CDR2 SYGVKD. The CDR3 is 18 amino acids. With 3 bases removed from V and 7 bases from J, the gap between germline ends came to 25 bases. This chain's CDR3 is CAISDPVLARKSRNEQFF. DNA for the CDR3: TGTGCCATCAGTGACCCGGTTCTAGCGAGGAAGAGCAGGAATGAGCAGTTCTTC.

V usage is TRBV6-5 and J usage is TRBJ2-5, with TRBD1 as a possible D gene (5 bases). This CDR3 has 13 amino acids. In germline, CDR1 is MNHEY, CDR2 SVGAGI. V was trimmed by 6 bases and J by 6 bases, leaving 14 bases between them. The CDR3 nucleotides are TGTGCCAGCAGCCAGGGTACGGAGAAGACCCAGTACTTC. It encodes CASSQGTEKTQYF.

In DNA, the CDR3 is TGTGCCAGTAGTACCTGGGACCGACGTCCAACTAATGAAAAACTGTTTTTT. Its protein is CASSTWDRRPTNEKLFF. The chain links TRBV19 to TRBJ1-4; possibly TRBD1 for D (5 bases). Germline CDR1 is LNHDA and CDR2 is SQIVND (reference sequence). V was clipped by 4 bases and J by 0 bases, with 15 bases between them. This CDR3 has 17 residues.

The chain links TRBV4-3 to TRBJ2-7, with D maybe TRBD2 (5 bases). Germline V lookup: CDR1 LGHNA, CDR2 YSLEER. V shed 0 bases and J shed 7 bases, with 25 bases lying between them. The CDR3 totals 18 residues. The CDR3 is CASSQEKWGSAGAVEQYF. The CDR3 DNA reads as TGCGCCAGCAGCCAAGAGAAGTGGGGTAGCGCCGGCGCGGTGGAGCAGTACTTC.

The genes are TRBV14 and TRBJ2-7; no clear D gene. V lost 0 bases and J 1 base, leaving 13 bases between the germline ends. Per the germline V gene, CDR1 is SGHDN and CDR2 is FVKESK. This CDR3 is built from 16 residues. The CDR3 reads CASSQDPNRGSYEQYF. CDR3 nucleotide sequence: TGTGCCAGCAGCCAAGATCCGAATAGAGGTTCCTACGAGCAGTACTTC.